These T cell receptor beta chains were read from a single sample in a study of T cell repertoires in cytomegalovirus infection. Antigens of these TCRs are unknown. TCRdb reanalysed the reads using MiXCR and keeps one entry per CDR3 protein. The sample holds about 47,000 distinct CDR3 sequences; about 19% are singletons and the top ten take around four fifths. The sequenced sample was CD8+ T cells from cultured PBMCs, obtained from culture after CMV antigen stimulation. Receptors originate from a human donor in good health (CMV status not recorded). Some clones in this sample may be carry-over from other donors' samples. Both conserved end residues are part of each CDR3. The order of the fields is V gene, D gene, J gene, clone size, CDR3 protein, CDR3 DNA. D genes are given only for firm matches. Size is stated for part of the rows, as once, few or many counts, or as a class when the clone is expanded.

TRBV27	TRBD1	TRBJ1-2	.	CASSPSGTGFGYTF	TGTGCCAGCAGTCCCAGCGGGACAGGGTTTGGCTACACCTTC
TRBV27	.	TRBJ1-2	few	CASRGGARGYTF	TGTGCCAGCAGGGGAGGGGCGCGTGGCTACACCTTC
TRBV7-9	.	TRBJ2-1	once	CASSLRTSSSYNEQFF	TGTGCCAGCAGCCTCCGGACTTCGAGCTCCTACAATGAGCAGTTCTTC
TRBV7-9	TRBD2	TRBJ2-3	few	CASSLASGRTDTQYF	TGTGCCAGCAGCTTAGCTAGCGGGAGAACAGATACGCAGTATTTT
TRBV7-2	TRBD1	TRBJ2-2	.	CASSPWTGNTGELFF	TGTGCCAGCAGCCCCTGGACAGGGAACACCGGGGAGCTGTTTTTT
TRBV7-2	TRBD1	TRBJ2-1	.	CASSPIRDRGRNEQFF	TGTGCCAGCAGCCCAATACGGGACAGGGGAAGAAATGAGCAGTTCTTC
TRBV11-2	.	TRBJ2-3	.	CASSLRRGVDTQYF	TGTGCCAGCAGCTTACGCAGGGGGGTAGATACGCAGTATTTT
TRBV7-9	.	TRBJ1-1	.	CANSLWGENTEAFF	TGTGCCAACAGCTTATGGGGGGAGAACACTGAAGCTTTCTTT
TRBV27	.	TRBJ2-7	.	CASSPEAPSSYEQYF	TGTGCCAGCAGCCCGGAGGCCCCGAGCTCCTACGAGCAGTACTTC
TRBV4-3	TRBD1	TRBJ1-3	.	CASSQDVTGATNTIYF	TGCGCCAGCAGCCAAGATGTGACAGGGGCAACAAACACCATATATTTT
TRBV10-3	TRBD1	TRBJ2-2	few	CAISESGTVNTGELFF	TGTGCCATCAGTGAGTCAGGGACAGTGAACACCGGGGAGCTGTTTTTT
TRBV11-2	TRBD1	TRBJ1-2	.	CASSLRGQNYGYTF	TGTGCCAGCAGCTTACGGGGACAGAACTATGGCTACACCTTC
TRBV9	TRBD2	TRBJ2-3	few	CASRGTSGGAVSDTQYF	TGTGCCAGCCGAGGGACTAGCGGGGGGGCGGTCTCAGATACGCAGTATTTT
TRBV6-5	.	TRBJ1-2	.	CASSYTETNYGYTF	TGTGCCAGCAGTTATACCGAGACAAACTATGGCTACACCTTC
TRBV4-1	.	TRBJ2-1	.	CASSQVVQAWDEQFF	TGCGCCAGCAGCCAAGTAGTCCAGGCTTGGGATGAGCAGTTCTTC
TRBV7-2	.	TRBJ2-1	few	CASSLFLGEQFF	TGTGCCAGCAGCTTATTCCTAGGTGAGCAGTTCTTC